This T cell receptor (beta chain) was recorded in a study of cytomegalovirus exposure and HLA in healthy donors. Study summary: The 120 validation repertoires and the approximately 630 first-cohort repertoires shared a platform, a later analysis reported. Whole-study findings and limits: The CMV antigen specificity of a few CMV-associated chains was confirmed through in vitro analysis. Cytomegalovirus-associated status was assigned to 150 or so TCR beta chains.

Trimming pared 4 bases from V and 6 bases from J, leaving 12 bases between. The CDR3 runs 13 residues. The germline gives CDR1 MDHEN, CDR2 SYDVKM. From the approximately 120-subject validation cohort, which was separate from the roughly 670-subject first cohort, the donors were drawn. Using immunoSEQ multiplex PCR, the repertoire was profiled, and TCRdb retains in-frame clones only, with some absent. The sample lists about 130,000 clones, 75% to 90% occurring once. Of note for this clone: The antigen is undetermined.

Sequenced sample: PBMCs. The sequence derives from a woman younger than 35 in good health and CMV-seropositive. This sequence joins TRBV28 and TRBJ1-2; tentatively, D is TRBD1 (5 bases). CDR3 sequence reads: CASSWGGTNGYTF. In DNA, the CDR3 is TGTGCCAGCAGTTGGGGGGGAACGAATGGCTACACCTTC.